The present T cell receptor (beta chain) was sequenced within a study of blood T cell repertoires in COVID-19. Turning to the study itself: Acute and convalescent COVID-19 samples came from the United States, Italy and Spain. PBMCs, B-cell-depleted T cells, or T cells were the source of the cDNA or gDNA that made up the material.

Source study methods: Quantification of nucleated cells was approximated via reference gene primer amplification. Assay: immunoSEQ multiplex PCR; the TCRdb copy retains only in-frame clones and omits some. V, J and clone size are taken as reported in that table, and D and trimming were inferred from the DNA itself. The repertoire holds 540,000 or so clones, approximately 91% seen once, with roughly 8% in the top ten. The V end lost 1 base, the J end lost 1 base, and 9 bases lay between the germline ends. Germline V gives CDR1 SEHNR, CDR2 FQNEAQ (reference sequence). The CDR3 consists of 15 residues. One Seattle source followed patients from active infection through their disease course.

The TCR originated in a woman between 50 and 59 years old with COVID-19, enrolled during active disease. The source material was peripheral blood. The rearrangement joins TRBV7-9 to TRBJ2-3; D might be TRBD2 (5 bases). DNA of the CDR3: TGTGCCAGCAGCTTAGGGGGAGAGGGCACAGATACGCAGTATTTT. This encodes CASSLGGEGTDTQYF.